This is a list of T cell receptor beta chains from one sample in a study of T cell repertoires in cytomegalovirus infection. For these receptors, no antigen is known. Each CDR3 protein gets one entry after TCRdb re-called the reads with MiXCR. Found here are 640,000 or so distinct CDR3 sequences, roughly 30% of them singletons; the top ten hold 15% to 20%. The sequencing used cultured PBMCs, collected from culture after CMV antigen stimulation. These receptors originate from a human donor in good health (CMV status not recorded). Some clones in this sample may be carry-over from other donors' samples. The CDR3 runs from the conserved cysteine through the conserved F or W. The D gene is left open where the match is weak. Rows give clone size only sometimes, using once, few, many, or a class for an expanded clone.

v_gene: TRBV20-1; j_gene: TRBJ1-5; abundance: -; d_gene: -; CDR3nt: TGCAGTGCGCTCAGACCGATGCAATATCAGCCCCAGCATTTT; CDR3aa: CSALRPMQYQPQHF
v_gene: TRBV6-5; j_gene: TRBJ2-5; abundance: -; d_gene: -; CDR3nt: TGTGCCAGCAGTTACTCAATAGGGCGTCGAGAGACCCAGTACTTC; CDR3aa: CASSYSIGRRETQYF
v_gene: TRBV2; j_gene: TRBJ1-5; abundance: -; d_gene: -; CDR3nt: TGTGCCAGCAGTTCAGGTCGGCTGCCCCAGCATTTT; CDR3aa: CASSSGRLPQHF
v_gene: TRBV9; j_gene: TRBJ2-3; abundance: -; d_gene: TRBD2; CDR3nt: TGTGCCAGCAGCGTAGGAGGAGCGGGGTGGGGCACAGATACGCAGTATTTT; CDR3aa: CASSVGGAGWGTDTQYF
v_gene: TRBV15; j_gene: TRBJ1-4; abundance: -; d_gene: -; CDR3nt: TGTGCCACCAGCAGTAAAGGCCCCGCAACTAATGAAAAACTGTTTTTT; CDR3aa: CATSSKGPATNEKLFF
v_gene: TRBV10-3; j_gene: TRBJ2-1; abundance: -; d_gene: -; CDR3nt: TGTGCCATCAGTGAAGGTATTTATGAGCAGTTCTTC; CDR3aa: CAISEGIYEQFF
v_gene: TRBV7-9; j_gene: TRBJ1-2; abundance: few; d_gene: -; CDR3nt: TGTGCCAGCACCCTATGGCCCTCACGGACGGCTAACTATGGCTACACCTTC; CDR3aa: CASTLWPSRTANYGYTF
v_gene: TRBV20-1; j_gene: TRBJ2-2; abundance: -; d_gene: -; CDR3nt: TGCAGTGCCATCCACCCGGGGACCGGGGAGCTGTTTTTT; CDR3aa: CSAIHPGTGELFF
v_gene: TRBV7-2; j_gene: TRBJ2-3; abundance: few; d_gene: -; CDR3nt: TGTGCCAGCAGCTTACCTGCTACAGATACGCAGTATTTT; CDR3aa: CASSLPATDTQYF
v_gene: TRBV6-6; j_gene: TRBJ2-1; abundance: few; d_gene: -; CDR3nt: TGTGCCAGCAATCGAGCGGCCTACAATGAGCAGTTCTTC; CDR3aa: CASNRAAYNEQFF
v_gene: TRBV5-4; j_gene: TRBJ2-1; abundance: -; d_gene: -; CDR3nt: TGTGCCAGCAGCTTCACCCCCAGGAATGAGCAGTTCTTC; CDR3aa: CASSFTPRNEQFF
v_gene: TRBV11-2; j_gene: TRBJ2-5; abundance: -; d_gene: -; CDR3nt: TGTGCCAGCAGCTCAAACCGTCGGGGGCGGGAGGAGACCCAGTACTTC; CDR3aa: CASSSNRRGREETQYF
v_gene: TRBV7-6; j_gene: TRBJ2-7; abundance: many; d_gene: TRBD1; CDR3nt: TGTGCCAGCAGCAATCCGCGGGGACAGGGATCCTACGAGCAGTACTTC; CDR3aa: CASSNPRGQGSYEQYF
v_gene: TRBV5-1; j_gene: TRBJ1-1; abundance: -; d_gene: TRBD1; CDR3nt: TGCGCCAGCAGCTGGACAGGGGCTCTGAACACTGAAGCTTTCTTT; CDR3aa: CASSWTGALNTEAFF
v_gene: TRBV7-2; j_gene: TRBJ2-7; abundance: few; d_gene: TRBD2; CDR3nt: TGTGCCAGCAGCCCTCTGACTAGCGGGAGATCAGAGCAGTACTTC; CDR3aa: CASSPLTSGRSEQYF
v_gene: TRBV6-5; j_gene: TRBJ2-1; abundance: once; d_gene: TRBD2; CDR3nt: TGTGCCAGCAGCCAGGGACTAGCGTCGGACAATGAGCAGTTCTTC; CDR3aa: CASSQGLASDNEQFF
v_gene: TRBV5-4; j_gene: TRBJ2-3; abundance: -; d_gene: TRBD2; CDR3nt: TGTGCCAGCAGCTTGGCCCTAGCGGGGGGTGATACGCAGTATTTT; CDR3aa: CASSLALAGGDTQYF
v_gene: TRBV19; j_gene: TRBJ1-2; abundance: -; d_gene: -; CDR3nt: TGTGCCAGTAGTACCCGCCAGGGGGGCTACACCTTC; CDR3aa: CASSTRQGGYTF
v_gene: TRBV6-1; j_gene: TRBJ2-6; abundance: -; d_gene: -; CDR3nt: TGTGCCAGCAGTACACCTCCTACGACGGGTACCTCTGGGGCCAACGTCCTGACTTTC; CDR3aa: CASSTPPTTGTSGANVLTF
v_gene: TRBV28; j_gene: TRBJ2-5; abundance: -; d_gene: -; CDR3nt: TGTGCCAGCAGTAGTTTGCCAGAGACCCAGTACTTC; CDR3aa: CASSSLPETQYF
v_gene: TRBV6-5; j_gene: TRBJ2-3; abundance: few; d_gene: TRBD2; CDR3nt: TGTGCCAGCAGCCGCGGGACTAGCGGAGATACGCAGTATTTT; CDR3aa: CASSRGTSGDTQYF
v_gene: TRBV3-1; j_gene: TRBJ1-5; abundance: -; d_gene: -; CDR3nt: TGTGCCAGCAGCCAAGATCTCGATGGTACGCAGCATTTT; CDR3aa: CASSQDLDGTQHF
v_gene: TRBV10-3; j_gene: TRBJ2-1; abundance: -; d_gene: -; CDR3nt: TGTGCCATCAGTGAGTCGGAAGTACCTGAGCAGTTCTTC; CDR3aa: CAISESEVPEQFF
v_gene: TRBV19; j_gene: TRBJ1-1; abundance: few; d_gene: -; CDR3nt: TGTGCCAGTAGTACATACAGGGATGGCACTGAAGCTTTCTTT; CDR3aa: CASSTYRDGTEAFF
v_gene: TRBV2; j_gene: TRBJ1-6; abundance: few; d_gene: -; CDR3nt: TGTGCCAGCAGTTCAGACCGTTCTAATTCACCCCTCCACTTT; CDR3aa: CASSSDRSNSPLHF
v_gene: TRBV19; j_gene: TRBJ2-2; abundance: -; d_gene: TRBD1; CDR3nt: TGTGCCAGTAGTATAACGGGACAGGGGGCTGGAACCGGGGAGCTGTTTTTT; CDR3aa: CASSITGQGAGTGELFF
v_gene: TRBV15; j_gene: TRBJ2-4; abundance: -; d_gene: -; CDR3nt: TGTGCCACCGGCAACGGGGTAGCCAAAAACATTCAGTACTTC; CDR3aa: CATGNGVAKNIQYF
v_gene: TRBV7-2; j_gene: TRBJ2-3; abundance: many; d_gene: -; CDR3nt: TGTGCCAGCAGCCCAGGACACGGCGGACGGGATACGCAGTATTTT; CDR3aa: CASSPGHGGRDTQYF
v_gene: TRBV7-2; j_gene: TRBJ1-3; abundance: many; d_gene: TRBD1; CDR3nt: TGTGCCAGCAGCTATAGGACAGGGACTGGAAACACCATATATTTT; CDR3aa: CASSYRTGTGNTIYF
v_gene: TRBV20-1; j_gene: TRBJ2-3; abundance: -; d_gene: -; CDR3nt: TGCAGTGCTAGCGCACCGGGGGACAGTCTCAGTTATACGCAGTATTTT; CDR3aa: CSASAPGDSLSYTQYF
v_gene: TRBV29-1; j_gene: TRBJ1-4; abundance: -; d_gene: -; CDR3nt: TGCAGCGTTGGGGGTGGTGGTGGTGAAAAACTGTTTTTT; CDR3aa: CSVGGGGGEKLFF
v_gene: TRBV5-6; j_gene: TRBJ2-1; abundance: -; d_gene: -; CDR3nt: TGTGCCAGCAGCTTGTATTCCGGGAGATACTACAATGAGCAGTTCTTC; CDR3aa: CASSLYSGRYYNEQFF